These 9 T cell receptor beta chains came from one sample sequenced in a study of PD-L1 blockade in urothelial cancer. TCRdb keeps only in-frame clones here, not all; method: immunoSEQ multiplex PCR. The sample contains around 130,000 clones, 65% to 85% of which appear only once. The time point here: pretreatment peripheral blood. The sample consisted of PBMCs, taken around atezolizumab (anti-PD-L1) treatment. These receptors came from a man aged 45 to 65 with urothelial cancer.

The genes are TRBV7-8 and TRBJ2-7; TRBD1 matches at 9 bases. The CDR3 is 13 residues long. CDR1 is SGHVS, CDR2 FQNEAQ, per germline. V was pared by 6 bases and J by 6 bases, with 6 bases of the junction left unmatched. For the CDR3, the DNA is TGTGCCAGCAGACAACAGGGGGCGATCGAGCAGTACTTC. Translation: CASRQQGAIEQYF.

The gene calls are TRBV20-1 and TRBJ1-4, with D maybe TRBD1 (5 bases). Germline CDR1 is DFQATT and CDR2 is SNEGSKA (reference sequence). The CDR3 is 11 residues long. The ends were cut back, 8 bases at V and 7 bases at J, with 11 bases in the middle. The CDR3 loop reads CSPQGREKLFF. The CDR3 coding sequence is TGCAGTCCTCAGGGTCGTGAAAAACTGTTTTTT.

The chain combines TRBV28 with TRBJ2-1; the match to TRBD2 covers 10 bases. The CDR3 is made up of 14 amino acids. V trimming: 5 bases; J trimming: 11 bases; junction bases outside the gene matches: 9. CDR1 and CDR2 from the germline V gene are MDHEN and SYDVKM. The CDR3 loop reads CASSGASGSSKQFF. The CDR3 nucleotides read TGTGCCAGCAGTGGGGCTAGCGGGAGTAGTAAGCAGTTCTTC.

The chain uses TRBV28 and TRBJ2-7; the D gene is possibly TRBD2 (5 bases). CDR3 length: 12 amino acids. CDR1 is MDHEN and CDR2 is SYDVKM in the germline V gene. V lost 7 bases to trimming and J lost 4 bases, with 11 bases between them. CDR3 nucleotide sequence: TGTGCCAGCAAACGGGAAACTTACGAGCAGTACTTC. It encodes CASKRETYEQYF.

The CDR3 coding sequence is TGTGCCATCAGTGACGAACAGGGTATCACCGGGGAGCTGTTTTTT. Its protein product is CAISDEQGITGELFF. V usage is TRBV10-3 and J usage is TRBJ2-2; D perhaps matches TRBD1 (6 bases). Trimming stripped 3 bases from V and 4 bases from J, with 12 bases between. Germline V gene data show CDR1 as ENHRY and CDR2 as SYGVKD. The CDR3 length is 15 residues.

On this clone itself: Its ends do not fully match the called genes, so a read error is possible. The chain is built from TRBV18 and TRBJ1-1; tentatively, D is TRBD1 (5 bases). The germline V gene has CDR1 KGHSH and CDR2 LQKENI. The CDR3 consists of 14 residues. The CDR3 here is CAGSPLGQGTEAFF. The CDR3 DNA follows: TGTGCCGGCTCGCCGTTGGGGCAGGGCACTGAAGCTTTCTTT.

J is TRBJ1-6 and V is TRBV27, with 10 bases aligning to TRBD1. This CDR3 is built from 16 residues. J lost 9 bases, V lost 2 bases, and 7 bases had no gene match. Germline V CDR1 and CDR2: MNHEY, SMNVEV (reference sequence). Written as DNA, the CDR3 is TGTGCCAGCAGTTTACTCCATGACAGGGGGCGTTCACCCCTCCACTTT. Amino acid sequence: CASSLLHDRGRSPLHF.

This chain links TRBV9 with TRBJ2-5, with a weak D call TRBD1 (6 bases). The CDR3 spans 16 residues. Per the germline V gene, CDR1 is SGDLS and CDR2 is YYNGEE. Trimming removed 0 bases at V and 1 base at J, with 13 bases between. CDR3 amino acids: CASSVETNRVQETQYF. The CDR3 DNA reads as TGTGCCAGCAGCGTAGAGACCAACAGGGTCCAAGAGACCCAGTACTTC.

This sequence joins TRBV19 and TRBJ1-3, with D unresolved. Per the germline V gene, CDR1 is LNHDA and CDR2 is SQIVND (reference sequence). This CDR3 comprises 14 residues. The germline V and J ends were trimmed by 7 bases and 0 bases, with 10 bases remaining between them. CDR3 loop: CASIGPASGNTIYF. CDR3 coding DNA: TGTGCCAGTATTGGGCCCGCCTCTGGAAACACCATATATTTT.